Detailed here is one T cell receptor (beta chain). Its antigen remains unknown. These data come from a study of blood T cells in healthy people across ages. Study outcomes and limitations: PBMC samples, being unsorted, prevented any conclusive comparison of naive and antigen-experienced cells.

CDR1 and CDR2 (germline): SEHNR, FQNEAQ (reference sequence). With 3 bases removed from V and 1 base from J, the gap between germline ends came to 9 bases. CDR3 length: 14 amino acids. It was with a sample-barcoded 5' primer and a J-beta primer mix that a second PCR of roughly 6 to 11 cycles was run. Each of the cDNA molecules was tagged by a template-switch adaptor with 12 random nucleotides. TCRdb passed the 5' RACE reads through MiXCR, listing each CDR3 protein once. Found here are approximately 600,000 distinct CDR3 sequences, 58% of them singletons; the top ten hold about two fifths. Sequenced material: blood. The chain couples TRBV7-9 to TRBJ2-5; no reliable D call. This TCR came from a man aged 55 to 70 in good health. The CDR3 DNA reads as TGTGCCAGCAGCTTTGGTGTAACCCAAGAGACCCAGTACTTC. It is translated as CASSFGVTQETQYF.